Sample share makes the clone carrying this TCR beta chain medium-sized (0.01 to 0.1%). Antigen specificity is unknown. The CDR3 has 15 amino acids. V shed 5 bases and J 4 bases; nucleotides not matched to a gene: 5. From germline, CDR1 is SGHVS and CDR2 FQNEAQ. Stated time point: sample taken at primary tumor resection. This sample is drawn from a study of spatial heterogeneity in lung cancer. Study-wide points: Tumor mutation counts were tracked by expanded intratumoral alpha and beta TCR counts. The numbers of ubiquitous and regional expanded TCRs correlated with ubiquitous and regional nonsynonymous mutations, respectively.

TCRdb reprocessed the 5' RACE reads with MiXCR, giving one entry per CDR3 protein. The sample carries over a thousand distinct CDR3 sequences, 9.5% to 12% recorded once. This clonotype was sampled from a male donor with early-stage non-small cell lung cancer. This material consisted of lung tumor tissue, taken at surgery. The V gene is TRBV7-8, the J gene TRBJ2-6, with TRBD1 identical over 7 bases. CDR3 coding DNA: TGTGCCAGCAGCCGAGACAGGGTCGGGGCCAACGTCCTGACTTTC. As protein: CASSRDRVGANVLTF.